The clone carrying this TCR beta chain has only a few counts. Its antigen is currently unknown. Germline and junction disagree at one end, which may indicate a read error. The source of the sample is a study of T cells in Graves' hyperthyroidism and ophthalmopathy. The CDR3 is 14 amino acids. Germline loops: CDR1 SSHAT, CDR2 FNYEAQ (reference sequence). Ophthalmopathy patients had moderate-to-severe active disease, CAS ≥3, NOSPECS ≥4, and disease duration under 3 months. Clinicians diagnosed patients from clinical symptoms, serum thyroxine and TRAb, thyroid ultrasound and orbital computed tomography. Amplification of TCR beta CDR3 regions used RNA as the template. During a first-round RT-PCR of the TCR CDR3, the HTBI primer set was used. TCRdb analysed the multiplex PCR reads with MiXCR anew, one entry per CDR3 protein. The repertoire has about 640,000 distinct CDR3 sequences, 14% of them found once; the top ten carry around 12%.

Findings and caveats of the study: A 13 V-J signature model discriminated ophthalmopathy versus stable hyperthyroidism.

The gene calls are TRBV7-7 and TRBJ2-2; tentatively, D is TRBD1 (5 bases). The sample taken for sequencing was blood. This TCR was recovered from a woman between 45 and 65 years old with Graves' ophthalmopathy. CDR3 in DNA: TGTGCTAGCAGCTTGGATGGGGCCACCGGGGAGCTGTTTTTT. Translated: CASSLDGATGELFF.